These T cell receptor beta chains were read from a single sample in a study of control samples from healthy donors and cancer patients. Using immunoSEQ multiplex PCR, the repertoire was profiled, and TCRdb retains in-frame clones only, with some absent. The sample lists over 150,000 clones, approximately 92% seen once, with more than 1.2% in the top ten. Sequenced input: blood. The receptor set was obtained from a man between 18 and 35 years old in good health. The CDR3 runs from the conserved cysteine through the conserved F or W. Fields, in order: V gene, D gene, J gene, clone size, CDR3 protein, CDR3 DNA. D genes are given only for firm matches. Only some rows state a clone size, as once, few, many or a class for expanded clones.

V gene: TRBV12-3/TRBV12-4; D gene: NA; J gene: TRBJ1-5; clone size: few; CDR3 protein: CASSLDKQPQHF; CDR3 DNA: TGTGCCAGCAGCCTAGACAAGCAGCCCCAGCATTTT
V gene: TRBV24-1; D gene: NA; J gene: TRBJ2-3; clone size: NA; CDR3 protein: CATSGTGTDTQYF; CDR3 DNA: TGTGCCACCAGTGGAACAGGCACAGATACGCAGTATTTT
V gene: TRBV7-9; D gene: NA; J gene: TRBJ1-3; clone size: NA; CDR3 protein: CASSLGVSGNTIYF; CDR3 DNA: TGTGCCAGCAGCTTAGGGGTATCGGGAAACACCATATATTTT
V gene: TRBV6-5; D gene: NA; J gene: TRBJ1-2; clone size: NA; CDR3 protein: CASSPGGGRYYGYTF; CDR3 DNA: TGTGCCAGCAGTCCCGGAGGGGGGCGGTACTATGGCTACACCTTC
V gene: TRBV5-6; D gene: NA; J gene: TRBJ1-2; clone size: NA; CDR3 protein: CASSLYSQGGYTF; CDR3 DNA: TGTGCCAGCAGCTTGTACAGCCAGGGAGGCTACACCTTC
V gene: TRBV6-4; D gene: NA; J gene: TRBJ1-6; clone size: NA; CDR3 protein: CASSEGPDNSPLHF; CDR3 DNA: TGTGCCAGCAGTGAGGGACCGGATAATTCACCCCTCCACTTT
V gene: TRBV6-2/TRBV6-3; D gene: NA; J gene: TRBJ2-1; clone size: NA; CDR3 protein: CASSYSRGANHEQFF; CDR3 DNA: TGTGCCAGCAGTTACTCCCGGGGGGCCAACCATGAGCAGTTCTTC
V gene: TRBV6-2/TRBV6-3; D gene: TRBD1; J gene: TRBJ2-1; clone size: NA; CDR3 protein: CASSYQGARYNEQFF; CDR3 DNA: TGTGCCAGCAGTTACCAGGGGGCGCGGTACAATGAGCAGTTCTTC
V gene: TRBV2; D gene: TRBD1; J gene: TRBJ2-5; clone size: NA; CDR3 protein: CASKNRGQETQYF; CDR3 DNA: TGTGCCAGCAAGAACAGGGGGCAGGAGACCCAGTACTTC
V gene: TRBV3-1/TRBV3-2; D gene: NA; J gene: TRBJ2-7; clone size: NA; CDR3 protein: CASSRRRTASYEQYF; CDR3 DNA: TGTGCCAGCAGCCGCAGGAGGACGGCCTCCTACGAGCAGTACTTC
V gene: TRBV2; D gene: NA; J gene: TRBJ2-5; clone size: NA; CDR3 protein: CATRRNSQETQYF; CDR3 DNA: TGTGCCACCCGTAGAAACAGTCAAGAGACCCAGTACTTC
V gene: TRBV21-1; D gene: NA; J gene: TRBJ2-3; clone size: NA; CDR3 protein: CASSKGQGAGDTQYF; CDR3 DNA: TGTGCCAGCAGCAAAGGACAGGGGGCGGGAGATACGCAGTATTTT
V gene: TRBV11-2; D gene: TRBD1; J gene: TRBJ1-2; clone size: NA; CDR3 protein: CASSPGTGAYYGYTF; CDR3 DNA: TGTGCCAGCAGCCCCGGGACAGGAGCGTACTATGGCTACACCTTC
V gene: TRBV24-1; D gene: TRBD1; J gene: TRBJ1-5; clone size: once; CDR3 protein: CATSDPGTGGNQPQHF; CDR3 DNA: TGTGCCACCAGTGACCCCGGGACAGGGGGCAATCAGCCCCAGCATTTT
V gene: TRBV5-1; D gene: NA; J gene: TRBJ2-7; clone size: NA; CDR3 protein: CASTSDRGEQYF; CDR3 DNA: TGCGCCAGCACTTCGGACAGAGGCGAGCAGTACTTC
V gene: TRBV19; D gene: NA; J gene: TRBJ1-1; clone size: NA; CDR3 protein: CASSAFRGDTEAFF; CDR3 DNA: TGTGCCAGTAGTGCCTTCCGGGGAGACACTGAAGCTTTCTTT
V gene: TRBV9; D gene: NA; J gene: TRBJ2-7; clone size: few; CDR3 protein: CASSVDGVSDYEQYF; CDR3 DNA: TGTGCCAGCAGCGTAGACGGGGTATCCGATTACGAGCAGTACTTC
V gene: TRBV28; D gene: NA; J gene: TRBJ1-6; clone size: NA; CDR3 protein: CASSLNRGAGNSPLHF; CDR3 DNA: TGTGCCAGCAGTTTAAATCGGGGGGCGGGTAATTCACCCCTCCACTTT
V gene: TRBV7-8; D gene: TRBD1; J gene: TRBJ2-5; clone size: NA; CDR3 protein: CASSLGGTGAQETQYF; CDR3 DNA: TGTGCCAGCAGCTTAGGAGGGACAGGGGCGCAAGAGACCCAGTACTTC
V gene: TRBV24-1; D gene: NA; J gene: TRBJ2-1; clone size: NA; CDR3 protein: CATTGVSYNEQFF; CDR3 DNA: TGTGCCACCACCGGGGTCTCCTACAATGAGCAGTTCTTC
V gene: TRBV10-1; D gene: NA; J gene: TRBJ2-7; clone size: NA; CDR3 protein: CASSFRGLGHEQYF; CDR3 DNA: TGCGCCAGCAGCTTTCGGGGATTGGGCCACGAGCAGTACTTC
V gene: TRBV19; D gene: NA; J gene: TRBJ2-1; clone size: NA; CDR3 protein: CASSPGRWGGEQFF; CDR3 DNA: TGTGCCAGTAGTCCAGGAAGGTGGGGCGGGGAGCAGTTCTTC
V gene: TRBV7-2; D gene: NA; J gene: TRBJ1-1; clone size: NA; CDR3 protein: CASSLIRSYEAFF; CDR3 DNA: TGTGCCAGCAGCTTAATTCGTAGCTATGAAGCTTTCTTT
V gene: TRBV25-1; D gene: NA; J gene: TRBJ2-5; clone size: NA; CDR3 protein: CASSVERDWETQYF; CDR3 DNA: TGTGCCAGCAGTGTGGAAAGGGATTGGGAGACCCAGTACTTC
V gene: TRBV4-2; D gene: TRBD2; J gene: TRBJ2-7; clone size: NA; CDR3 protein: CASSQRGGNDEQYF; CDR3 DNA: TGTGCCAGCAGCCAACGGGGGGGCAATGACGAGCAGTACTTC
V gene: TRBV6-1; D gene: NA; J gene: TRBJ1-2; clone size: NA; CDR3 protein: CASSERTGGVYGYTF; CDR3 DNA: TGTGCCAGCAGTGAAAGGACGGGGGGTGTCTATGGCTACACCTTC
V gene: TRBV10-3; D gene: NA; J gene: TRBJ1-3; clone size: NA; CDR3 protein: CAITAGLRRNTIYF; CDR3 DNA: TGTGCCATCACGGCCGGCCTGAGGAGAAACACCATATATTTT
V gene: TRBV30; D gene: NA; J gene: TRBJ2-3; clone size: NA; CDR3 protein: CAWSLPRSGSTDTQYF; CDR3 DNA: TGTGCCTGGAGCCTGCCCCGTAGCGGCAGCACAGATACGCAGTATTTT
V gene: TRBV6-4; D gene: NA; J gene: TRBJ2-3; clone size: NA; CDR3 protein: CASSGGTATDTQYF; CDR3 DNA: TGTGCCAGCAGTGGCGGGACTGCCACAGATACGCAGTATTTT
V gene: TRBV7-2; D gene: NA; J gene: TRBJ1-1; clone size: NA; CDR3 protein: CASSLVGAATEAFF; CDR3 DNA: TGTGCCAGCAGCTTAGTCGGGGCAGCCACTGAAGCTTTCTTT
V gene: TRBV6-5; D gene: NA; J gene: TRBJ2-7; clone size: NA; CDR3 protein: CASKKPLGPPEQYF; CDR3 DNA: TGTGCCAGCAAAAAGCCCCTTGGGCCACCCGAGCAGTACTTC
V gene: TRBV19; D gene: NA; J gene: TRBJ1-1; clone size: NA; CDR3 protein: CASSLNTEAFF; CDR3 DNA: TGTGCCAGTAGTTTGAACACTGAAGCTTTCTTT
V gene: TRBV6-1; D gene: NA; J gene: TRBJ2-1; clone size: NA; CDR3 protein: CASSEVGSLSNEQFF; CDR3 DNA: TGTGCCAGCAGTGAAGTGGGTAGCCTCTCAAATGAGCAGTTCTTC
V gene: TRBV10-3; D gene: NA; J gene: TRBJ1-6; clone size: NA; CDR3 protein: CATRTESDSPLHF; CDR3 DNA: TGTGCCACCCGGACAGAGTCGGATTCACCCCTCCACTTT
V gene: TRBV15; D gene: NA; J gene: TRBJ2-1; clone size: NA; CDR3 protein: CATSRRQPSSYNEQFF; CDR3 DNA: TGTGCCACCAGCAGGAGACAACCTAGCTCCTACAATGAGCAGTTCTTC
V gene: TRBV11-2; D gene: NA; J gene: TRBJ2-3; clone size: NA; CDR3 protein: CASSLITDTQYF; CDR3 DNA: TGTGCCAGCAGCTTAATCACAGATACGCAGTATTTT
V gene: TRBV7-6; D gene: TRBD1; J gene: TRBJ1-2; clone size: NA; CDR3 protein: CASSADPGQGVRAQIGYTF; CDR3 DNA: TGTGCCAGCAGCGCTGACCCGGGACAGGGGGTTCGAGCACAAATCGGCTACACCTTC
V gene: TRBV6-1; D gene: TRBD1; J gene: TRBJ2-3; clone size: few; CDR3 protein: CASSEQGVTDTQYF; CDR3 DNA: TGTGCCAGCAGTGAACAGGGGGTCACAGATACGCAGTATTTT
V gene: TRBV27; D gene: NA; J gene: TRBJ2-2; clone size: NA; CDR3 protein: CASYSKQTGELFF; CDR3 DNA: TGTGCCAGCTACTCCAAACAGACCGGGGAGCTGTTTTTT
V gene: TRBV14; D gene: NA; J gene: TRBJ2-5; clone size: NA; CDR3 protein: CASSQVKGVRETQYF; CDR3 DNA: TGTGCCAGCAGCCAAGTAAAGGGAGTACGGGAGACCCAGTACTTC
V gene: TRBV12-3/TRBV12-4; D gene: NA; J gene: TRBJ2-4; clone size: NA; CDR3 protein: CASSPEGKNIQYF; CDR3 DNA: TGTGCCAGCAGTCCAGAGGGAAAAAACATTCAGTACTTC